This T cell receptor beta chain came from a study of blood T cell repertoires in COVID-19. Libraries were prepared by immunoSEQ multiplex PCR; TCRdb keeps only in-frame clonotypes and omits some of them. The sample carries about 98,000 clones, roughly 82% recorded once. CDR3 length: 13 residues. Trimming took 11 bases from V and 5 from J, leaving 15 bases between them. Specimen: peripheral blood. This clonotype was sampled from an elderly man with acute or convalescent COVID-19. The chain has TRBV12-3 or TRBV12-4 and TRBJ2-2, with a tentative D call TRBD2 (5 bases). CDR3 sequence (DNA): TGTGCCGTCCCGAGGGATAGGACCGGGGAGCTGTTTTTT. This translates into CAVPRDRTGELFF.